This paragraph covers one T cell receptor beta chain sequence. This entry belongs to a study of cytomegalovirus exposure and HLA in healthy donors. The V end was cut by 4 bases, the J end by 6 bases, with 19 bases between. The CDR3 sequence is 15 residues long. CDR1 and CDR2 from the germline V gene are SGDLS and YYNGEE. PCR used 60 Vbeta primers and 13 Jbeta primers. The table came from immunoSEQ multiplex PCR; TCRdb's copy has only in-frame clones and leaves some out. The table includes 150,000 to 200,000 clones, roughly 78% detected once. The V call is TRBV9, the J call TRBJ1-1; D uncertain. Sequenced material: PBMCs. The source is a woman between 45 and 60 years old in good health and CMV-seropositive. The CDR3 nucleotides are TGTGCCAGCAGCCGTAGTCTGGGCACGTCGGCTGAAGCTTTCTTT. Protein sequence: CASSRSLGTSAEAFF.